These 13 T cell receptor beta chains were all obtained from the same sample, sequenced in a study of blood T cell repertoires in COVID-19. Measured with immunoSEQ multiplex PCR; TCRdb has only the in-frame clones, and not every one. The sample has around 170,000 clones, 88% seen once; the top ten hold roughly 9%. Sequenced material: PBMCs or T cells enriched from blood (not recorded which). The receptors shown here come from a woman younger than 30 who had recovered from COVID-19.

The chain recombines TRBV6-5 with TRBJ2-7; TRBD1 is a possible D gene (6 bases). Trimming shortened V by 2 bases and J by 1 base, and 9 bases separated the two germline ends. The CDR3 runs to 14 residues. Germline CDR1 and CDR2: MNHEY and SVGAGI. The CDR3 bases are TGTGCCAGCAGTTACGCAGGACAGTCCTACGAGCAGTACTTC. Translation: CASSYAGQSYEQYF.

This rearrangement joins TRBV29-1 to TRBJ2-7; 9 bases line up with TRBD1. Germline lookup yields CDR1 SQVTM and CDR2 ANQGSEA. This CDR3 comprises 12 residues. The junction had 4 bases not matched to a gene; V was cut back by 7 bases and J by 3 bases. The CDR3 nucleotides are TGCAGCGGCGGACAGGGGAGCTACGAGCAGTACTTC. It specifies CSGGQGSYEQYF.

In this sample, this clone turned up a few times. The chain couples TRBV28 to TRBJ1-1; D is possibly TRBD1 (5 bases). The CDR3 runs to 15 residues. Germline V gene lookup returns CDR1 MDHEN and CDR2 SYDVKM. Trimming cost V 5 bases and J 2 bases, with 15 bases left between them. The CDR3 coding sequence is TGTGCCAGCAGTAACATCAGGGAAATCAACACTGAAGCTTTCTTT. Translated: CASSNIREINTEAFF.

This CDR3 reads CASTKTPVVIIEQFF. The CDR3, as DNA: TGTGCCAGCACCAAAACCCCGGTAGTAATTATTGAGCAGTTCTTC. This rearrangement joins TRBV7-9 to TRBJ2-1, with unresolved D. Germline CDR1 is SEHNR and CDR2 is FQNEAQ (reference sequence). The CDR3 has 15 amino acids. With 7 bases removed from V and 9 bases from J, the gap between germline ends came to 22 bases. Full variable domain (remainder filled in from reference TRBV7-9 and TRBJ2-1): DTGVSQNPRHKITKRGQNVTFRCDPISEHNRLYWYRQTLGQGPEFLTYFQNEAQLEKSRLLSDRFSAERPKGSFSTLEIQRTEQGDSAMYLCASTKTPVVIIEQFFGPGTRLTVL.

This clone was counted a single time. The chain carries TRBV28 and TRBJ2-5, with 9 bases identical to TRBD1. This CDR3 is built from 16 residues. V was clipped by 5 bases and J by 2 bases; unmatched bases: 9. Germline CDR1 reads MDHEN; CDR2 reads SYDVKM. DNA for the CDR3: TGTGCCAGCAGTCTTCTAAGGACAGGGGTACAAGAGACCCAGTACTTC. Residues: CASSLLRTGVQETQYF.

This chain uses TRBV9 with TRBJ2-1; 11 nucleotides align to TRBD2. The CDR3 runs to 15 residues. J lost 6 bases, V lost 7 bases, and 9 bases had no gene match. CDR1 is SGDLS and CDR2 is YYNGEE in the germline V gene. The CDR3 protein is CASATTGTSGNEQFF. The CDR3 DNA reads TGTGCCAGCGCGACAACCGGGACTAGCGGCAATGAGCAGTTCTTC.

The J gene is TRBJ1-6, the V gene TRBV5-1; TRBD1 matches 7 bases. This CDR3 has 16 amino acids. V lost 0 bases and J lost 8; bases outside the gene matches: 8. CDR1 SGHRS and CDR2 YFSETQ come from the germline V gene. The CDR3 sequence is CASSLEGAGRDSPLHF. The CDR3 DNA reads TGCGCCAGCAGCTTGGAGGGGGCGGGAAGGGATTCACCCCTCCACTTT.

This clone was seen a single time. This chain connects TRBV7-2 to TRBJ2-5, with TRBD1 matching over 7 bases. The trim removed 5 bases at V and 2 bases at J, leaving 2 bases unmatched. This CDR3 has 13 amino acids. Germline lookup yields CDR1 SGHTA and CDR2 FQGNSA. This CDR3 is CASSRGRQETQYF. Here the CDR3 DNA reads TGTGCCAGCAGCAGGGGGCGGCAAGAGACCCAGTACTTC.

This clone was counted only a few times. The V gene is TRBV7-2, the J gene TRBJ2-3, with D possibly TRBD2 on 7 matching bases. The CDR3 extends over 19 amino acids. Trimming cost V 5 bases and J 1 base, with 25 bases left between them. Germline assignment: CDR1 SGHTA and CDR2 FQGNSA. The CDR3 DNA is TGTGCCAGCAGCATTTCGGGGGGCGCCACCCTTTTGGGCACAGATACGCAGTATTTT. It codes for CASSISGGATLLGTDTQYF.

CDR3 sequence (DNA): TGTGCCTGGAGCGCGCGACTGTTGGCTAGCAGGTCCTACAATGAGCAGTTCTTC. Protein sequence: CAWSARLLASRSYNEQFF. V usage is TRBV30 and J usage is TRBJ2-1; D is perhaps TRBD2 (5 bases). In germline, CDR1 is GTSNPN, CDR2 SVGIG (reference sequence). The length of the CDR3 is 18 residues. The V end was cut by 3 bases, the J end by 1 base, with 22 bases between.

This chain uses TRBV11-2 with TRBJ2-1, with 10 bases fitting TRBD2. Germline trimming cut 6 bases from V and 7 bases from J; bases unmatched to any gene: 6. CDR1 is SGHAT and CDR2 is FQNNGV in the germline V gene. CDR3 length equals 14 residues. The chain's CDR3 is CASRGQAGGNEQFF. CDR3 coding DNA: TGTGCCAGCAGAGGTCAAGCGGGAGGGAATGAGCAGTTCTTC.

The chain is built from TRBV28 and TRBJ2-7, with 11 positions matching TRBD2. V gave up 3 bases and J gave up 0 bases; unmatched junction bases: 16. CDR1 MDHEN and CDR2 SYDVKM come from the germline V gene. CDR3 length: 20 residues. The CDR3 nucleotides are TGTGCCAGCAGTTTCCCCCCGGCTAGCGGGAGGAAAGACAGCTCCTACGAGCAGTACTTC. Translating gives CASSFPPASGRKDSSYEQYF.

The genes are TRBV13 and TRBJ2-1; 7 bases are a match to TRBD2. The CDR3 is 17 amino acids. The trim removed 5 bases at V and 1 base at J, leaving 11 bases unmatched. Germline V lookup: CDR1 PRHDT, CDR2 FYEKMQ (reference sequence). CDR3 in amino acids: CASSLPNGGSSYNEQFF. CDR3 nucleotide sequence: TGTGCCAGCAGCCTCCCAAACGGCGGGAGTTCCTACAATGAGCAGTTCTTC.